This section outlines one T cell receptor (beta chain) sequence together with its context. Antigen unknown. The data belong to a study of response to subunit inactivated influenza vaccine. Notes on the study in general: It was suggested by the authors that few new T cells are recruited by each seasonal influenza vaccination.

MiXCR was run by TCRdb on the RT-PCR reads, yielding one entry per CDR3 protein. Among some 160,000 distinct CDR3 sequences, around 9.9% were seen once, and the ten largest hold 9.5% to 15%. The TCR was taken from a man over 45 who received an inactivated influenza vaccine. Material: non-naive T cells sorted from PBMCs, obtained about 40 days after vaccination.

The CDR3 bases are TGTGCCAGCAGTGTAGAACTAGCGGGGGGGGGTTATGAGCAGTTCTTC. Translation gives CASSVELAGGGYEQFF. V gene TRBV2 combines with J gene TRBJ2-1; TRBD2 matches at 13 bases. The CDR3 is made up of 16 amino acids. Germline CDR1 reads SNHLY; CDR2 reads FYNNEI. V gave up 4 bases and J gave up 8 bases; unmatched junction bases: 8.